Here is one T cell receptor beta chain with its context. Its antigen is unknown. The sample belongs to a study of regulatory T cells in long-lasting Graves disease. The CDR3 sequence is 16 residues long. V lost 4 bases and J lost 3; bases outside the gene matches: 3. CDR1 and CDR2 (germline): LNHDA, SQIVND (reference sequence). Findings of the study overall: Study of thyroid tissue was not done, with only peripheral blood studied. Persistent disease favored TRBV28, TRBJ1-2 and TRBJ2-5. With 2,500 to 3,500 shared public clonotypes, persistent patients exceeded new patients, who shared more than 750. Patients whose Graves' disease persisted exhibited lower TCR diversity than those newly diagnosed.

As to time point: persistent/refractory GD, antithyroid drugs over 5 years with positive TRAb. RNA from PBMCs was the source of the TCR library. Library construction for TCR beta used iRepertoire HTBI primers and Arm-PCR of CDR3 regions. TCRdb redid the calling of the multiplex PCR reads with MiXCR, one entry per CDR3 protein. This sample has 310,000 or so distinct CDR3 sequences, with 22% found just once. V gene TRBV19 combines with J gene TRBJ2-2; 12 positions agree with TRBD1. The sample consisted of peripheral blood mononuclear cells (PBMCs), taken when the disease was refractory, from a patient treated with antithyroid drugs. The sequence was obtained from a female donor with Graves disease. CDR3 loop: CASSKGQGADTGELFF. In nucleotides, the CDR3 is TGTGCCAGTAGTAAGGGACAGGGGGCGGACACCGGGGAGCTGTTTTTT.